This passage covers 27 T cell receptor beta chains from one sample sequenced in a study of blood T cell repertoires in COVID-19. This table comes from immunoSEQ multiplex PCR, and its TCRdb copy is limited to in-frame clones, with some not included. The sample carries 250,000 to 350,000 clones, about nine tenths recorded once. The sample was PBMCs or T cells enriched from blood (not recorded which). The receptor set was obtained from a woman aged 25 to 39 who had recovered from COVID-19.

This chain joins TRBV10-1 and TRBJ1-2, with D uncertain. This CDR3 is 15 amino acids long. Germline V gene sequence: CDR1 WNHNN, CDR2 SYGVQD (reference sequence). The germline V and J ends were trimmed by 1 base and 0 bases, with 9 bases remaining between them. The CDR3 is CASSEYLAANYGYTF. For the CDR3, the DNA is TGCGCCAGCAGTGAGTATCTAGCCGCTAACTATGGCTACACCTTC.

The V gene is TRBV5-1, the J gene TRBJ2-3; D perhaps matches TRBD2 (6 bases). Germline V gene lookup returns CDR1 SGHRS and CDR2 YFSETQ. The CDR3 has 15 amino acids. V lost 0 bases, J lost 5 bases, and 13 bases lay in between. CDR3 protein: CASSLAGTLGDTQYF. CDR3 bases: TGCGCCAGCAGCTTGGCCGGGACTCTGGGAGATACGCAGTATTTT.

This clone was observed a handful of times. The rearrangement joins TRBV11-2 to TRBJ1-1; weak D call: TRBD1 (6 bases). V gave up 5 bases and J gave up 4 bases, with 17 bases separating them. Germline values: CDR1 SGHAT, CDR2 FQNNGV. The CDR3 has 15 residues. CDR3 in amino acids: CASSNRTRGFTEAFF. The CDR3 DNA reads as TGTGCCAGCAGCAACAGGACCAGGGGTTTCACTGAAGCTTTCTTT. The variable domain in full, completed from reference TRBV11-2 and TRBJ1-1, reads EAGVAQSPRYKIIEKRQSVAFWCNPISGHATLYWYQQILGQGPKLLIQFQNNGVVDDSQLPKDRFSAERLKGVDSTLKIQPAKLEDSAVYLCASSNRTRGFTEAFFGQGTRLTVV.

The chain uses TRBV2 and TRBJ2-7; 7 bases fit TRBD2. With V trimmed by 6 bases and J by 0 bases, 5 bases remained unmatched. The CDR3 is 14 residues long. In germline, CDR1 is SNHLY, CDR2 FYNNEI. Here the CDR3 DNA reads TGTGCCAGCAGACCCGGGGGGAGCTCCTACGAGCAGTACTTC. This encodes CASRPGGSSYEQYF.

The chain combines TRBV4-2 with TRBJ2-5; 8 bases match TRBD2. This CDR3 has 15 residues. The germline gives CDR1 LGHNA, CDR2 YNFKEQ. The trim removed 0 bases at V and 5 bases at J, leaving 5 bases unmatched. This CDR3 reads CASSQDRGGGETQYF. CDR3 sequence (DNA): TGTGCCAGCAGCCAAGATCGGGGGGGAGGGGAGACCCAGTACTTC.

The V gene is TRBV7-2, the J gene TRBJ2-7; 10 positions agree with TRBD1. Unmatched junction bases numbered 1, after V lost 1 base and J lost 1 base. In germline, CDR1 is SGHTA, CDR2 FQGNSA. The CDR3 has 15 residues. The CDR3 region is CASSLGDRGSYEQYF. The DNA for the CDR3 is TGTGCCAGCAGCTTAGGGGACAGGGGATCCTACGAGCAGTACTTC. Full variable domain (outside the CDR3, taken from reference TRBV7-2 and TRBJ2-7): GAGVSQSPSNKVTEKGKDVELRCDPISGHTALYWYRQSLGQGLEFLIYFQGNSAPDKSGLPSDRFSAERTGGSVSTLTIQRTQQEDSAVYLCASSLGDRGSYEQYFGPGTRLTVT.

The chain employs TRBV29-1 and TRBJ1-1; D is possibly TRBD1 (5 bases). Deletions cut 5 bases from V and 1 base from J, with 11 bases between. Germline CDR1 and CDR2: SQVTM and ANQGSEA. The CDR3 has 13 amino acids. In nucleotides, the CDR3 is TGCAGCGTTTCTAGGGGTCCGAACACTGAAGCTTTCTTT. It encodes CSVSRGPNTEAFF. The whole variable domain, filled in from reference TRBV29-1 and TRBJ1-1, reads SAVISQKPSRDICQRGTSLTIQCQVDSQVTMMFWYRQQPGQSLTLIATANQGSEATYESGFVIDKFPISRPNLTFSTLTVSNMSPEDSSIYLCSVSRGPNTEAFFGQGTRLTVV.

The chain joins TRBV29-1 to TRBJ2-3, with 7 positions matching TRBD2. From germline, CDR1 is SQVTM and CDR2 ANQGSEA. There are 14 residues in the CDR3. V lost 4 bases, J lost 1 base, and 5 bases stayed unmatched. Written as DNA, the CDR3 is TGCAGCGTTGTGAAGCGGGACCGCACAGATACGCAGTATTTT. It translates to CSVVKRDRTDTQYF.

The CDR3 bases are TGTGCCAGCAGCCTCGGGACTACGAACAATGAGCAGTTCTTC. Translating gives CASSLGTTNNEQFF. The V and J genes are TRBV28 and TRBJ2-1, with TRBD2 identical over 7 bases. V shed 6 bases, J shed 5 bases, and the junction held 7 bases outside the gene matches. Germline V lookup: CDR1 MDHEN, CDR2 SYDVKM. The CDR3 runs to 14 residues.

The chain couples TRBV5-1 to TRBJ1-2; D is perhaps TRBD1 (6 bases). With 4 bases removed from V and 4 bases from J, the gap between germline ends came to 17 bases. Germline CDR1 is SGHRS and CDR2 is YFSETQ. This CDR3 is 15 amino acids long. The CDR3 loop reads CASSPNRALSYGYTF. Written as DNA, the CDR3 is TGCGCCAGCAGCCCAAACAGGGCCCTATCCTATGGCTACACCTTC.

In its sample, this clone was seen once. This chain links TRBV28 with TRBJ2-3; 7 nucleotides agree with TRBD1. CDR3 length: 13 residues. J lost 2 bases, V lost 6 bases, and 2 bases had no gene match. Germline assignment: CDR1 MDHEN and CDR2 SYDVKM. This chain's CDR3 is CASRGQVTDTQYF. CDR3 sequence (DNA): TGTGCCAGCAGAGGACAGGTCACAGATACGCAGTATTTT.

This sequence joins TRBV29-1 and TRBJ1-5; D perhaps matches TRBD1 (5 bases). CDR3 length equals 12 residues. The ends were cut back, 4 bases at V and 6 bases at J, with 10 bases in the middle. Germline V lookup: CDR1 SQVTM, CDR2 ANQGSEA. In DNA, the CDR3 is TGCAGCGTTGTATCCGGGGGTCAGCCCCAGCATTTT. It yields the protein CSVVSGGQPQHF.

The rearrangement links TRBV5-6 to TRBJ1-6; tentatively, D is TRBD1 (6 bases). The CDR3 consists of 15 residues. Germline-derived CDR1 and CDR2 are SGHDT and YYEEEE. Between the trimmed V and J ends, which lost 1 base and 9 bases, there was a span of 14 bases. In DNA form, the CDR3 reads TGTGCCAGCAGCTTGAGCTCATTAGGGGGTTCACCCCTCCACTTT. Its translation: CASSLSSLGGSPLHF.

The V and J genes are TRBV18 and TRBJ2-1, with a weak D call TRBD1 (8 bases). From germline, CDR1 is KGHSH and CDR2 LQKENI. This CDR3 has 19 residues. Trimming removed 0 bases from V and 1 base from J, with 19 bases in between. The CDR3 region has the DNA TGTGCCAGCTCACCACCAGTCAGGACAGGGAGGGGATCCTACAATGAGCAGTTCTTC. This translates into CASSPPVRTGRGSYNEQFF.

V and J are TRBV7-9 and TRBJ1-3, with D hard to call. The CDR3 is 15 residues long. V was cut by 2 bases and J by 4 bases, with 12 bases left in between. Germline V lookup: CDR1 SEHNR, CDR2 FQNEAQ (reference sequence). Here the CDR3 reads CASSLSSLSGNTIYF. The CDR3 region has the DNA TGTGCCAGCAGCTTATCGTCTCTTAGCGGAAACACCATATATTTT.

This clone was observed once. The rearrangement uses TRBV6-4 and TRBJ2-1; TRBD2 matches 7 bases. CDR3 length equals 16 residues. The V and J ends lost 0 bases and 4 bases, in that order; junction bases with no gene match: 6. Germline V gene sequence: CDR1 MRHNA, CDR2 SNTAGT. CDR3 protein: CASSDSASGIYNEQFF. The CDR3 DNA follows: TGTGCCAGCAGTGACTCGGCTAGCGGAATATACAATGAGCAGTTCTTC.

The chain has TRBV10-2 and TRBJ2-1; D possibly corresponds to TRBD1 (6 bases). Germline assignment: CDR1 WSHSY and CDR2 SAAADI. This CDR3 contains 15 residues. V was cut by 6 bases and J by 0 bases, with 12 bases left in between. In DNA, the CDR3 is TGCGCCAGCAGGATTAGGGGGAGCTCCTACAATGAGCAGTTCTTC. Encoded protein: CASRIRGSSYNEQFF.

V and J are TRBV10-1 and TRBJ2-1; D perhaps matches TRBD1 (6 bases). The CDR3 runs to 17 residues. Trimming took 3 bases from V and 2 from J, leaving 17 bases between them. Germline CDR1 and CDR2: WNHNN and SYGVQD (reference sequence). CDR3 loop: CASSELPQGSPYNEQFF. The CDR3 DNA reads as TGCGCCAGCAGTGAACTACCACAGGGTAGCCCCTACAATGAGCAGTTCTTC.

The V gene is TRBV9, the J gene TRBJ1-2; 9 bases line up with TRBD1. V was pared by 0 bases and J by 5 bases, with 5 bases of the junction left unmatched. Germline CDR1 is SGDLS and CDR2 is YYNGEE. The CDR3 is 15 amino acids. CDR3 in amino acids: CASSVGTGGRYGYTF. The CDR3 coding sequence is TGTGCCAGCAGCGTAGGAACAGGGGGCCGGTATGGCTACACCTTC. The full variable domain, with the rest looked up from reference TRBV9 and TRBJ1-2, is DSGVTQTPKHLITATGQRVTLRCSPRSGDLSVYWYQQSLDQGLQFLIQYYNGEERAKGNILERFSAQQFPDLHSELNLSSLELGDSALYFCASSVGTGGRYGYTFGSGTRLTVV.

The CDR3 protein is CAWSRQGTGELFF. The CDR3 DNA reads as TGTGCCTGGAGCCGACAGGGCACCGGGGAGCTGTTTTTT. This chain links TRBV30 with TRBJ2-2; 7 nucleotides line up with TRBD1. CDR3 size: 13 residues. Germline V gene lookup returns CDR1 GTSNPN and CDR2 SVGIG (reference sequence). With 3 bases clipped from V and 4 bases from J, the junction kept 2 bases outside the gene matches.

The rearrangement uses TRBV19 and TRBJ1-5, with 7 positions matching TRBD1. In germline, CDR1 is LNHDA, CDR2 SQIVND (reference sequence). V gave up 0 bases and J gave up 6 bases; unmatched junction bases: 5. The CDR3 is made up of 15 amino acids. This CDR3 is CASSIEGGGGQPQHF. CDR3 DNA: TGTGCCAGTAGTATAGAAGGAGGGGGCGGTCAGCCCCAGCATTTT.

The chain is built from TRBV10-3 and TRBJ2-7; TRBD2 matches 9 bases. Germline V lookup: CDR1 ENHRY, CDR2 SYGVKD. Trimming took 2 bases from V and 7 from J; bases not matched to a gene: 9. The CDR3 is made up of 15 amino acids. The CDR3 here is CAISEERLAEGEQYF. DNA of the CDR3: TGTGCCATCAGTGAGGAAAGACTAGCGGAGGGGGAGCAGTACTTC.

V is TRBV6-5 and J is TRBJ1-3; the D gene is possibly TRBD1 (6 bases). The V and J ends lost 4 bases and 4 bases respectively, with 14 bases between them. The CDR3 is 15 amino acids. CDR1 and CDR2 from the germline V gene are MNHEY and SVGAGI. Here the CDR3 DNA reads TGTGCCAGCAGTTTTTCAGGGGCTACCGGAAACACCATATATTTT. Translated, it gives CASSFSGATGNTIYF.

The rearrangement uses TRBV19 and TRBJ1-5, with 7 bases fitting TRBD1. The trim removed 6 bases at V and 6 bases at J, leaving 17 bases unmatched. The CDR3 is 17 amino acids. Germline CDR1 is LNHDA and CDR2 is SQIVND (reference sequence). The CDR3 nucleotides are TGTGCCAGTAGGATTCGAGGGGTGGGACAGTCCGTTCAGCCCCAGCATTTT. Protein: CASRIRGVGQSVQPQHF.

The chain joins TRBV19 to TRBJ2-1; the match to TRBD2 covers 9 bases. V was pared by 6 bases and J by 15 bases, with 12 bases of the junction left unmatched. The CDR3 has 13 residues. CDR1 and CDR2 from the germline V gene are LNHDA and SQIVND (reference sequence). Here the CDR3 DNA reads TGTGCCAGTAGCGCTACTAGCGGGTGGTCCCTGTTCTTC. Translated, it gives CASSATSGWSLFF.

The rearrangement joins TRBV6-5 to TRBJ1-6, with D maybe TRBD1 (5 bases). Trimming removed 0 bases at V and 6 bases at J, with 12 bases between. This CDR3 has 16 amino acids. Germline lookup yields CDR1 MNHEY and CDR2 SVGAGI. CDR3 DNA: TGTGCCAGCAGTTACTCAGACCGGGGGGTTAATTCACCCCTCCACTTT. As protein: CASSYSDRGVNSPLHF.

The rearrangement uses TRBV5-6 and TRBJ2-2; D not resolved. Germline V gives CDR1 SGHDT, CDR2 YYEEEE. The CDR3 covers 16 residues. Deletions cut 2 bases from V and 0 bases from J, with 11 bases between. CDR3 DNA: TGTGCCAGCAGCTTCGTGGCGAGCGCGAACACCGGGGAGCTGTTTTTT. Translation gives CASSFVASANTGELFF.